This TCR beta chain was recorded in a study of blood T cell repertoires in COVID-19. This CDR3 is 14 amino acids long. V shed 2 bases, J shed 5 bases, and the junction held 4 bases outside the gene matches. The germline V gene encodes CDR1 MDHEN and CDR2 SYDVKM. Methods used by the authors: Researchers report that nucleated cell counts were estimated from reference gene primer amplification. Sequencing used immunoSEQ multiplex PCR; TCRdb keeps in-frame clones, though not all of them. D and trimming come from the DNA, and the V and J calls and clone size come from that table. Here the sample spans about 90,000 clones, around 88% being singletons.

Material: peripheral blood. The TCR comes from an elderly man with active or convalescent COVID-19. V and J are TRBV28 and TRBJ2-7; TRBD1 matches 9 bases. The CDR3 spells CASSLRQGGNEQYF. CDR3 in DNA: TGTGCCAGCAGTTTACGACAGGGGGGTAACGAGCAGTACTTC.